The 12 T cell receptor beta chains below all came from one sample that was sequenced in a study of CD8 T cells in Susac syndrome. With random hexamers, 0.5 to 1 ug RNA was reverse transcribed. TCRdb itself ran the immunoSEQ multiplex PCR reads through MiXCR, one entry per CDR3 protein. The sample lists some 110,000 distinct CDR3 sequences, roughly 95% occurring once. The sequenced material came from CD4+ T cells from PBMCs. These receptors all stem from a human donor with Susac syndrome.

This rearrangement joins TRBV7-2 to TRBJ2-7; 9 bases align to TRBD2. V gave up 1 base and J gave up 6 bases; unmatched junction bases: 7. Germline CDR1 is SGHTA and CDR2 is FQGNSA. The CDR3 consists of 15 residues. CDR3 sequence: CASSLDLSGSSEQYF. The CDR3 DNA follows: TGTGCCAGCAGCTTAGATCTTAGCGGGAGTAGCGAGCAGTACTTC.

CDR3 protein: CSAARDRDYNEQFF. The CDR3 nucleotides are TGCAGCGCCGCTCGGGACAGGGACTACAATGAGCAGTTCTTC. The chain recombines TRBV29-1 with TRBJ2-1; 9 bases are shared with TRBD1. V gave up 7 bases and J gave up 3 bases; unmatched junction bases: 7. The CDR3 totals 14 residues. The germline CDR1 and CDR2 sequences are SQVTM and ANQGSEA.

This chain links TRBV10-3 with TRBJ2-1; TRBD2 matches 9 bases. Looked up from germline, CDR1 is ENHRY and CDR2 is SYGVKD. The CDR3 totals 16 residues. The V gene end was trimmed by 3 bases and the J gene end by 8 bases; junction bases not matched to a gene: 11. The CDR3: CAISEKIAGEPHEQFF. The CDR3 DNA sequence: TGTGCCATCAGTGAAAAGATAGCGGGGGAACCTCATGAGCAGTTCTTC.

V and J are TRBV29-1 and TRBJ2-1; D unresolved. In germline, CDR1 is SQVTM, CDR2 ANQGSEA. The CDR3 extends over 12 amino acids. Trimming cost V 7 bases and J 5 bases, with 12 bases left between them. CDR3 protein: CSAAQIDNEQFF. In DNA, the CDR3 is TGCAGCGCCGCCCAGATTGACAATGAGCAGTTCTTC.

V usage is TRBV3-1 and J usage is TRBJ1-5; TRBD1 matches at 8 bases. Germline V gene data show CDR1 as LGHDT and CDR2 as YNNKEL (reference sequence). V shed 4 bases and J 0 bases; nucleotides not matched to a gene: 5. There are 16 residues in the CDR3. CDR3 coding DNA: TGTGCCAGCAGCCCCCGGACAGGGCTTAGCAATCAGCCCCAGCATTTT. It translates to CASSPRTGLSNQPQHF.

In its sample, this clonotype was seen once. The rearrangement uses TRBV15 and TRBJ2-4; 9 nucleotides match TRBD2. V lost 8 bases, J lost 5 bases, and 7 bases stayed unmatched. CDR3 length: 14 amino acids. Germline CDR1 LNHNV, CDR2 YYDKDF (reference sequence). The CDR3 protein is CATAGGGGQNIQYF. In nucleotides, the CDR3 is TGTGCCACCGCGGGAGGGGGAGGGCAAAACATTCAGTACTTC.

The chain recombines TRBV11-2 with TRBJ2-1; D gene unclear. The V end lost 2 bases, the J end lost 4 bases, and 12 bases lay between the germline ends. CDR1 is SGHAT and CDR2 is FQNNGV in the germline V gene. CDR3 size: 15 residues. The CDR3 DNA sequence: TGTGCCAGCAGCTTAAGGGTTAGCCAGTACAATGAGCAGTTCTTC. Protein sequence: CASSLRVSQYNEQFF. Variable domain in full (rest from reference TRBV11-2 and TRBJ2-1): EAGVAQSPRYKIIEKRQSVAFWCNPISGHATLYWYQQILGQGPKLLIQFQNNGVVDDSQLPKDRFSAERLKGVDSTLKIQPAKLEDSAVYLCASSLRVSQYNEQFFGPGTRLTVL.

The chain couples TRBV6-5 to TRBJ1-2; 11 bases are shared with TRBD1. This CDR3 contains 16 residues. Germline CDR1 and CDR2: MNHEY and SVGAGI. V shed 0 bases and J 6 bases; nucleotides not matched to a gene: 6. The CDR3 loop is CASSYSHPGQGDGYTF. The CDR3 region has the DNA TGTGCCAGCAGTTACTCCCATCCGGGACAGGGGGATGGCTACACCTTC.

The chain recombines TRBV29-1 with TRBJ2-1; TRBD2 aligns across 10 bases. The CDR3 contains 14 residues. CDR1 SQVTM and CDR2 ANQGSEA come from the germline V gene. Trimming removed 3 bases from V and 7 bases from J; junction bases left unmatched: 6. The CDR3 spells CSVDSSGSENEQFF. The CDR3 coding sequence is TGCAGCGTTGATTCTAGCGGGAGTGAGAATGAGCAGTTCTTC.

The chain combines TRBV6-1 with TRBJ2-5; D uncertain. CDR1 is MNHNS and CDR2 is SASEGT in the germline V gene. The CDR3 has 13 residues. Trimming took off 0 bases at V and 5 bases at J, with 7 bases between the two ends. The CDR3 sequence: CASSEAGYETQYF. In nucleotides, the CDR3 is TGTGCCAGCAGTGAAGCAGGGTACGAGACCCAGTACTTC.

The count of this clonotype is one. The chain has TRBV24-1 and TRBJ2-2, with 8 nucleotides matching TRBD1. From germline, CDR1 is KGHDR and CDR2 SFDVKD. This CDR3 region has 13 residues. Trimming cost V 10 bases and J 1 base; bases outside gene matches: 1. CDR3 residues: CATGTGNTGELFF. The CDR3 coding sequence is TGTGCCACTGGGACAGGGAACACCGGGGAGCTGTTTTTT.

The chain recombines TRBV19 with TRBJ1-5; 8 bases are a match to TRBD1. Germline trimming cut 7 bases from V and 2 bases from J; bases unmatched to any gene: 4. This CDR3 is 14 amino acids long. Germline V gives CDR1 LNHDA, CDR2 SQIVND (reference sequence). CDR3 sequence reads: CASNTDRGNQPQHF. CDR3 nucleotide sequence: TGTGCCAGTAACACGGACAGGGGCAATCAGCCCCAGCATTTT. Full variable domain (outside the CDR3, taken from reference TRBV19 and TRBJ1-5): DGGITQSPKYLFRKEGQNVTLSCEQNLNHDAMYWYRQDPGQGLRLIYYSQIVNDFQKGDIAEGYSVSREKKESFPLTVTSAQKNPTAFYLCASNTDRGNQPQHFGDGTRLSIL.